The subject of this entry is one T cell receptor (beta chain). What it binds is not known. The CDR3 sequence is 16 residues long. Germline V CDR1 and CDR2: LNHDA, SQIVND (reference sequence). Trimming left V 5 bases short and J 0 bases short, with 15 bases between. Collected material from alopecia areata patients comprised lesional scalp punch biopsies and peripheral blood. This sample stems from a study of CD8+ T cells in alopecia areata. Study context: The duration of tofacitinib was 6 to 18 months, with 6 months off drug afterward. Study outcomes and limitations: Patients displayed less clarity in TCR sharing than mice, a finding possibly related to HLA. Lesional scalp, especially alopecia totalis/universalis, showed higher clonality than normal scalp. Resident alphabeta T-cell populations of normal skin are likewise subject to sequencing in scalp samples.

The authors extracted RNA and reverse transcribed it into cDNA as the sequencing template. Clones were read by immunoSEQ multiplex PCR, and TCRdb kept only the in-frame ones, dropping some. The data show 9,500 to 15,000 clones, with 50% to 65% seen just once and over 11% held by the top ten. V gene TRBV19 combines with J gene TRBJ2-3, with D hard to call. Sequenced input: skin. The TCR sequence derives from a human donor with alopecia areata. The DNA of the CDR3 is TGTGCCAGTAGTTTATTAGGCGGACCTAGCACAGATACGCAGTATTTT. This encodes CASSLLGGPSTDTQYF.